This T cell receptor beta chain is from a study of T-cell memory formation after mild COVID-19. Overall study findings and caveats: A subset of responding clones appeared in pre-infection memory, suggesting cross-reactive memory joined.

The table lists this clonotype with a few counts. What it binds is unknown. The CDR3 extends over 14 amino acids. TCRdb re-called the 5' RACE reads through MiXCR, storing one row per CDR3 protein. Of over 130,000 distinct CDR3 sequences listed, 11% to 15% were seen once; the top ten hold about 30%. The sample consisted of PBMCs or a T cell subset sorted from them (not recorded which). This TCR derives from an adult woman who had mild COVID-19 (a few samples of this study predate the infection). Cell type and time point are not known. The gene calls are TRBV21-1 and TRBJ2-1. TRBV21-1 represents a pseudogene. Written as DNA, the CDR3 is TGTGCCAGCAGCAGGCGATGGGTTTACAATGAGCAGTTCTTC. Its protein is CASSRRWVYNEQFF.